Listed below are T cell receptor beta chains from one sample, sequenced in a study of neoadjuvant anti-PD-1 for oral cavity cancer. Profiling relied on immunoSEQ multiplex PCR, and the TCRdb table lists in-frame clones only, not all of them. The sample carries almost 7,000 clones, about two thirds recorded once. Sequences were derived from PBMCs, sampled before nivolumab (anti-PD-1) treatment. The receptor set was obtained from a person aged 40-85 years with oral cavity squamous cell carcinoma. CDR3s include the opening cysteine and the closing phenylalanine or tryptophan. The order of the fields is D gene, J gene, clone size, V gene, CDR3 protein, CDR3 DNA. A D gene is named only where the DNA matches it firmly. Size values are once, few and many counts, or a class for expanded clones, and some rows have none.

TRBD1 | TRBJ1-2 | - | TRBV9 | CASSPQQGARVYGYTF | TGTGCCAGCAGCCCACAACAGGGGGCGCGGGTATATGGCTACACCTTC
- | TRBJ2-2 | few | TRBV6-4 | CASSEASTGELFF | TGTGCCAGCAGTGAAGCTTCCACCGGGGAGCTGTTTTTT
TRBD1 | TRBJ1-1 | - | TRBV5-1 | CASRTGVNTEAFF | TGCGCCAGCAGGACAGGGGTGAACACTGAAGCTTTCTTT
- | TRBJ1-2 | - | TRBV5-1 | CASSLGIPGSGYTF | TGCGCCAGCAGCTTGGGCATCCCAGGGTCCGGCTACACCTTC
- | TRBJ2-2 | - | TRBV6-6 | CASSPRQNTGELFF | TGTGCCAGCAGCCCCCGACAGAACACCGGGGAGCTGTTTTTT
- | TRBJ1-1 | - | TRBV9 | CASSVAGSTEAFF | TGTGCCAGCAGCGTAGCCGGGAGCACTGAAGCTTTCTTT
- | TRBJ1-4 | - | TRBV18 | CASSPRGLRATNEKLFF | TGTGCCAGCTCACCCCGGGGACTGAGGGCAACTAATGAAAAACTGTTTTTT
- | TRBJ2-1 | - | TRBV25-1 | CASGGRTLRDNEQFF | TGTGCCAGCGGAGGTAGGACCCTGAGGGACAATGAGCAGTTCTTC
- | TRBJ1-1 | - | TRBV5-1 | CASSFGTSYEAFF | TGCGCCAGCAGCTTCGGGACATCCTATGAAGCTTTCTTT
- | TRBJ1-4 | - | TRBV11-2 | CASSFRTDSNEKLFF | TGTGCCAGCAGTTTTAGGACCGATAGTAATGAAAAACTGTTTTTT
- | TRBJ1-2 | - | TRBV4-3 | CASSQVSFFGTGSNGYTF | TGCGCCAGCAGCCAAGTGAGTTTCTTCGGGACGGGGAGCAATGGCTACACCTTC
- | TRBJ2-2 | once | TRBV4-3 | CASSQEATGHTGELFF | TGCGCCAGCAGCCAAGAGGCCACAGGGCACACCGGGGAGCTGTTTTTT
- | TRBJ1-2 | - | TRBV20-1 | CSARTDGYTF | TGCAGTGCTAGGACGGATGGCTACACCTTC
- | TRBJ2-6 | - | TRBV6-4 | CASSDGGSGANVLTF | TGTGCCAGCAGTGACGGGGGCTCTGGGGCCAACGTCCTGACTTTC
- | TRBJ1-1 | - | TRBV18 | CASSPEQHTEAFF | TGTGCCAGCTCACCAGAACAGCACACTGAAGCTTTCTTT
- | TRBJ1-1 | - | TRBV15 | CATSRDLSANTEAFF | TGTGCCACCAGCAGAGACCTATCCGCGAACACTGAAGCTTTCTTT
- | TRBJ2-6 | - | TRBV29-1 | CSVGLSWGSNSGANVLTF | TGCAGCGTTGGGTTGTCATGGGGCTCCAACTCTGGGGCCAACGTCCTGACTTTC